This T cell receptor beta chain was sequenced during a study of T-cell reconstitution after alpha-beta-depleted transplantation in children. Regarding the study as a whole: Fresh T-cell production supplied most of the T-cell counts and diversity seen one year after transplant. Expanded clones from the graft, numbering several hundred, reportedly supplied alpha-beta T cells about two months after transplant. Surviving recipient T cells and intrathymic progenitors accounted for some patients' high TCRbeta diversity at day 60.

Unique molecular identifiers were incorporated during preparation of the TCRbeta library. TCRdb ran MiXCR on the PCR reads and lists one entry per CDR3 protein. Of 250,000 to 350,000 distinct CDR3 sequences listed, 23% are singletons. V lost 3 bases to trimming and J lost 5 bases; unmatched junction nucleotides: 6. CDR1 SGHDN and CDR2 FVKESK come from the germline V gene. CDR3 length equals 14 residues. A remark on this clonotype: The antigen remains unidentified.

The chain is built from TRBV14 and TRBJ2-7, with 8 positions matching TRBD1. Sequenced here: PBMCs, mostly from graft donor cells, sampled 180 days after TCRalphabeta/CD19-depleted stem cell transplant. The receptor was isolated from a male patient younger than 18 who had a stem cell transplant for acute lymphoblastic leukemia, so the T cells may come from the graft donor. The CDR3 region has the DNA TGTGCCAGCAGCCATGGCAGGGGGCTAAACGAGCAGTACTTC. Its protein product is CASSHGRGLNEQYF.